The clone carrying this T cell receptor (beta chain) was detected only a few times. Its matching antigen is unknown. This entry belongs to a study of T cells after yellow fever vaccination. The germline V gene encodes CDR1 SGHRS and CDR2 YFSETQ. This CDR3 has 14 residues. The junction had 4 bases not matched to a gene; V was cut back by 4 bases and J by 5 bases. Study findings and constraints: Shared CD4/CD8 clonotypes were a small share, likely from convergent recombination. Among primary-vaccination clones, most reappeared after the booster, at approximately 96% for CD4 and roughly 90% for CD8. FACS-sorted repertoires could contain abundant clonotypes contaminating from the bulk population.

The authors made TCR cDNA by 5'RACE template switching, adding a universal primer site and UMIs. TCRdb itself ran the 5' RACE reads through MiXCR, one entry per CDR3 protein. In the table there are about 340,000 distinct CDR3 sequences, around 12% of which are singletons. The source is a man younger than 35 who received the YFV17D yellow fever vaccine. This chain joins TRBV5-1 and TRBJ2-2, with 8 bases that match TRBD1. The material sequenced was CD4+ T cells sorted from PBMCs, taken 15 days after the yellow fever booster vaccination. The CDR3 nucleotides read TGCGCCAGCAGCCTACAGGGGGTGACCGGGGAGCTGTTTTTT. Translated, it gives CASSLQGVTGELFF.